This is a list of T cell receptor beta chains from one sample in a study of metastatic and nonmetastatic thyroid tumors. TCRdb re-processed the PCR reads through MiXCR. This table holds around 34,000 clones, about a fifth found once. The sample taken for sequencing was tumor tissue. All receptors come from a male donor with papillary thyroid cancer or a benign thyroid nodule (not recorded which). Some clones in this sample may be carry-over from other donors' samples. Each CDR3 is given with its conserved first and last residue. D genes are given only for firm matches. For some rows the clone size is stated as once, few or many, or as a class when expanded; others skip it.

TRBV6-1,NA,medium-sized,TRBJ2-2,CASSEFTGSNTGELFF,TGTGCCAGCAGTGAATTCACAGGGTCGAACACCGGGGAGCTGTTTTTT
TRBV6-1,NA,few,TRBJ2-7,CASSRTGYEQYF,TGTGCAAGCAGCAGGACGGGTTACGAGCAGTACTTC
TRBV27,NA,few,TRBJ2-7,CASSLGSYEQYF,TGTGCCAGCAGTTTGGGGAGCTACGAGCAGTACTTC
TRBV10-1,NA,medium-sized,TRBJ2-7,CASSGRPRSFHEQYF,TGCGCCAGCAGTGGCCGGCCTAGATCCTTTCACGAGCAGTACTTC
TRBV20-1,TRBD2,NA,TRBJ2-1,CSATTSGLATYNEQFF,TGCAGTGCTACGACTTCGGGACTAGCGACCTACAATGAGCAGTTCTTC
TRBV19,NA,NA,TRBJ2-2,CASFQESTGELFF,TGTGCTAGTTTCCAGGAGAGCACCGGGGAGCTGTTTTTT
TRBV20-1,NA,many,TRBJ1-6,CSVQDLRSSYNSPLHF,TGCAGTGTCCAAGATCTAAGGAGCTCCTATAATTCACCCCTCCACTTT
TRBV7-2,NA,NA,TRBJ2-3,CASSLASTGPTDTQYF,TGTGCCAGCAGCTTAGCGTCAACAGGACCCACAGATACGCAGTATTTT
TRBV6-2/TRBV6-3,TRBD2,medium-sized,TRBJ2-7,CASTVAGLNSYEQYF,TGTGCCAGCACCGTAGCGGGGCTGAACTCCTACGAGCAGTACTTC
TRBV19,NA,few,TRBJ2-5,CASSRRLAQETQYF,TGTGCCAGTAGTAGGCGTCTAGCGCAAGAGACCCAGTACTTC
TRBV20-1,TRBD2,NA,TRBJ2-2,CSAVAGGVNTGELFF,TGCAGTGCTGTAGCGGGGGGGGTGAACACCGGGGAGCTGTTTTTT
TRBV5-1,TRBD1,many,TRBJ2-2,CASSGPGQGYTGELFF,TGCGCCAGCAGCGGACCGGGACAGGGCTACACCGGGGAGCTGTTTTTT
TRBV6-1,NA,NA,TRBJ1-1,CASIALTVSSNTEAFF,TGTGCCAGCATCGCCCTGACTGTGTCTTCGAACACTGAAGCTTTCTTT
TRBV29-1,NA,NA,TRBJ2-7,CSVFRSSYEQYF,TGCAGCGTGTTTAGGAGCTCCTACGAGCAGTACTTC
TRBV11-2,NA,NA,TRBJ1-1,CASSPNGDTEAFF,TGTGCCAGCAGCCCCAACGGAGACACTGAAGCTTTCTTT
TRBV3-1,NA,many,TRBJ2-2,CASSQALVAGELFF,TGTGCCAGCAGCCAAGCTCTCGTTGCCGGGGAGCTGTTTTTT
TRBV28,NA,few,TRBJ2-2,CASQVANTGEPFF,TGTGCCAGCCAGGTCGCGAACACCGGGGAGCCGTTTTTT
TRBV5-4,TRBD1,NA,TRBJ2-5,CASSWTGEQTQYF,TGTGCCAGCAGCTGGACAGGGGAGCAGACCCAGTACTTC
TRBV7-2,NA,medium-sized,TRBJ2-7,CASSLVYEQYF,TGTGCCAGCAGCTTAGTCTACGAGCAGTACTTC
TRBV20-1,TRBD1,NA,TRBJ2-7,CSARRTGGEQYF,TGCAGTGCTCGACGAACAGGGGGCGAGCAGTACTTC
TRBV2,NA,NA,TRBJ1-2,CASSGSDYGYTF,TGTGCCAGCTCGGGATCCGACTATGGCTACACCTTC
TRBV5-4,TRBD1,many,TRBJ2-3,CASSLDRGDTQYF,TGTGCCAGCAGCTTGGACAGGGGCGATACGCAGTATTTT
TRBV30,NA,many,TRBJ2-7,CAWSVNLIYEQYF,TGTGCCTGGAGTGTTAACCTAATCTACGAGCAGTACTTC
TRBV28,NA,medium-sized,TRBJ1-1,CASSFKFWSGNTEAFF,TGTGCCAGCAGTTTTAAATTTTGGTCAGGGAACACTGAAGCTTTCTTT
TRBV7-2,NA,medium-sized,TRBJ2-7,CASSLALKGNEQYF,TGTGCCAGCAGCTTAGCGCTGAAGGGGAACGAGCAGTACTTC
TRBV24-1,NA,many,TRBJ2-7,CATSELGGGEQYF,TGTGCCACCAGTGAGTTGGGAGGGGGCGAGCAGTACTTC
TRBV20-1,NA,many,TRBJ1-6,CSVTGSSYNSPLHF,TGCAGCGTGACCGGGTCATCCTATAATTCACCCCTCCACTTT
TRBV4-2,NA,many,TRBJ2-5,CASSQDGRETQYF,TGTGCCAGCAGCCAAGATGGTCGGGAGACCCAGTACTTC
TRBV20-1,TRBD1,many,TRBJ1-6,CSASQGAGNSPLHF,TGCAGTGCTAGTCAGGGGGCGGGCAATTCACCCCTCCACTTT
TRBV7-9,TRBD2,many,TRBJ2-7,CASSFGLATYEQYF,TGTGCCAGCAGCTTTGGACTAGCCACCTACGAGCAGTACTTC
TRBV10-3,NA,many,TRBJ1-2,CASRRGDYGYTF,TGTGCCAGCCGACGGGGGGACTATGGCTACACCTTC
TRBV24-1,TRBD2,few,TRBJ2-1,CATSRAGGSNNEQFF,TGTGCCACCAGTCGCGCGGGAGGGAGTAACAATGAGCAGTTCTTC
TRBV29-1,NA,many,TRBJ2-5,CSADQETQYF,TGCAGCGCAGACCAAGAGACCCAGTACTTC
TRBV20-1,TRBD2,NA,TRBJ2-1,CSARGLAGRSSYNEQFF,TGCAGTGCTAGAGGGCTAGCGGGGAGGAGCTCCTACAATGAGCAGTTCTTC
TRBV15,TRBD2,many,TRBJ2-1,CATSIIAGSSYNEQFF,TGTGCCACCAGCATAATAGCGGGTAGCTCCTACAATGAGCAGTTCTTC
TRBV20-1,NA,NA,TRBJ2-7,CSVSVQVSYEQYF,TGCAGTGTCAGCGTACAGGTCTCCTACGAGCAGTACTTC
TRBV6-4,NA,NA,TRBJ1-1,CASRSRLETAEAFF,TGTGCCAGCAGATCTCGACTAGAAACTGCTGAAGCTTTCTTT
TRBV20-1,NA,many,TRBJ1-1,CSACRRNTEAFF,TGCAGTGCTTGCAGGAGGAACACTGAAGCTTTCTTT
TRBV20-1,NA,many,TRBJ1-5,CSAIKLEGPGSNQPQHF,TGCAGTGCTATAAAGTTGGAGGGACCCGGGAGCAACCAGCCCCAGCATTTT
TRBV19,TRBD1,many,TRBJ2-6,CASRGQGTFGANVLTF,TGTGCCAGTAGGGGACAGGGGACTTTTGGGGCCAACGTCCTGACTTTC
TRBV6-1,TRBD1,NA,TRBJ1-1,CASHPVGRDRKKRAFF,TGTGCCAGCCACCCCGTAGGAAGGGACAGGAAAAAAAGAGCTTTCTTT
TRBV6-1,NA,NA,TRBJ2-7,CASSEGWNGYEQYF,TGTGCCAGCAGTGAAGGTTGGAACGGCTACGAGCAGTACTTC